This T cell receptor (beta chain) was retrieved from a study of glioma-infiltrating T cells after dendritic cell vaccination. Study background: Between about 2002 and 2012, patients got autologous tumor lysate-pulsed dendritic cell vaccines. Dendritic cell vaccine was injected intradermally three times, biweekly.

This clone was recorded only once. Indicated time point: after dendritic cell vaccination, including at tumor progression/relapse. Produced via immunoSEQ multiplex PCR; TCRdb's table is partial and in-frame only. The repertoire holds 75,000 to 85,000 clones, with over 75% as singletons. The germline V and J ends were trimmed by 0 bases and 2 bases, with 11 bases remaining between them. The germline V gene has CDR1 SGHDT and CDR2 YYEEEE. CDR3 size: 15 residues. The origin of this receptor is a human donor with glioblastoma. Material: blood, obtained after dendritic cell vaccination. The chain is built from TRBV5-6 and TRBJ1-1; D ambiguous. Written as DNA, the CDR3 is TGTGCCAGCAGCTTGGTCGGGATTTATAACACTGAAGCTTTCTTT. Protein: CASSLVGIYNTEAFF.